This paragraph reports one T cell receptor (beta chain). CDR3 length equals 13 residues. V lost 4 bases to trimming and J lost 8 bases; unmatched junction nucleotides: 6. Authors' methods: Researchers report that nucleated cell counts were estimated from reference gene primer amplification. The method was immunoSEQ multiplex PCR; TCRdb's version includes in-frame clones alone and lacks a portion of them. From that table come the V and J calls and clone size; the DNA was used to work out D and trimming. The sample lists fewer than 250,000 clones, more than 80% seen once, with 8.5% to 12% in the top ten. This entry is derived from a study of blood T cell repertoires in COVID-19. About the study: Acute and convalescent COVID-19 specimens originated in the United States, Italy and Spain. PBMCs, B-cell-depleted T cells, or T cells provided the cDNA or gDNA that made up the material.

Sequenced material: peripheral blood. The TCR sequence derives from a woman over 75 with acute or convalescent COVID-19. The chain links TRBV12-3 or TRBV12-4 to TRBJ1-2; 8 bases agree with TRBD1. The CDR3 loop is CASSSATGAGYTF. DNA of the CDR3: TGTGCCAGCAGTTCCGCGACAGGGGCCGGCTACACCTTC.